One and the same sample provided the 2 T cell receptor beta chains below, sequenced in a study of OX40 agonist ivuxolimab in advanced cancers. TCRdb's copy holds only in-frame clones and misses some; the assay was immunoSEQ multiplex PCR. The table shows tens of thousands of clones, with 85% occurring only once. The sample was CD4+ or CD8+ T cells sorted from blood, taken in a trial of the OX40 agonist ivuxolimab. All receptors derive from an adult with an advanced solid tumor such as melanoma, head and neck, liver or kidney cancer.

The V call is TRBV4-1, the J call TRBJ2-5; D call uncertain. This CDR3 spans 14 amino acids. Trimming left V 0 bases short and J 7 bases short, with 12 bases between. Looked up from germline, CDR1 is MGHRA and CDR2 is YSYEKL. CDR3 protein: CASSQDPTVRTQYF. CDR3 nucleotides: TGCGCCAGCAGCCAAGACCCTACGGTGAGGACCCAGTACTTC.

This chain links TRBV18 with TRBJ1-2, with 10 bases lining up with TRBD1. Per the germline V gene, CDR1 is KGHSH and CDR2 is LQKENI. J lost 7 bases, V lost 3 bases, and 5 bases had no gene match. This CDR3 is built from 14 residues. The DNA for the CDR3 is TGTGCCAGCTCACCGGACAGGGGGACTGGTGGCTACACCTTC. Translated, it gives CASSPDRGTGGYTF.